Following are 16 T cell receptor beta chains from one sample sequenced in a study of regulatory T cells in long-lasting Graves disease. Time point given: persistent/refractory GD, antithyroid drugs over 5 years with positive TRAb. RNA from PBMCs was the source of the TCR library. Construction of the TCR beta libraries employed iRepertoire HTBI primers in conjunction with Arm-PCR of CDR3 regions. Each CDR3 protein is one row after TCRdb ran MiXCR on the multiplex PCR reads. The data show about 430,000 distinct CDR3 sequences, with around 23% seen just once and about 13% held by the top ten. This specimen was peripheral blood mononuclear cells (PBMCs), taken when the disease was refractory, from a patient treated with antithyroid drugs. The receptor source for this set is a female donor with Graves disease.

Many counts were recorded for this clonotype. This chain links TRBV6-1 with TRBJ1-2; D is undetermined. Trimming removed 3 bases from V and 4 bases from J, with 6 bases in between. Germline V gene data show CDR1 as MNHNS and CDR2 as SASEGT. CDR3 length: 12 amino acids. The CDR3 reads CASSDPSYGYTF. The CDR3 nucleotides read TGTGCCAGCAGTGACCCAAGCTATGGCTACACCTTC.

This clonotype has a handful of counts. This may come from a read error, since a much larger clone is one base off. This rearrangement joins TRBV28 to TRBJ2-7, with 9 bases matching TRBD2. The length of the CDR3 is 14 residues. CDR1 is MDHEN, CDR2 SYDVKM, per germline. The CDR3 is CASSFKTSGVEQHF. Written as DNA, the CDR3 is TGTGCCAGCAGTTTTAAGACTAGCGGCGTCGAGCAGCACTTC.

Many counts were recorded for this clonotype. The chain has TRBV2 and TRBJ2-5; D perhaps matches TRBD2 (7 bases). Between the trimmed V and J ends, which lost 6 bases and 2 bases, there was a span of 16 bases. The germline V gene has CDR1 SNHLY and CDR2 FYNNEI. This CDR3 is built from 15 residues. The CDR3 DNA is TGTGCCAGCAGGGGGGGGCCGGGTAGACAAGAGACCCAGTACTTC. Its protein is CASRGGPGRQETQYF. Filled out from reference TRBV2 and TRBJ2-5, the complete variable domain reads EPEVTQTPSHQVTQMGQEVILRCVPISNHLYFYWYRQILGQKVEFLVSFYNNEISEKSEIFDDQFSVERPDGSNFTLKIRSTKLEDSAMYFCASRGGPGRQETQYFGPGTRLLVL.

This chain joins TRBV24-1 and TRBJ2-2; TRBD2 aligns across 7 bases. With 9 bases clipped from V and 4 bases from J, the junction kept 7 bases outside the gene matches. Germline lookup yields CDR1 KGHDR and CDR2 SFDVKD. This CDR3 spans 14 amino acids. CDR3 bases: TGTGCCACCGGTGGCGGGAGAGGCACCGGGGAGCTGTTTTTT. Translation: CATGGGRGTGELFF.

Only a few counts were recorded for this clonotype. Possible read error: a much larger clone is one base away. This chain links TRBV2 with TRBJ2-2; maybe TRBD1 (5 bases). Germline loops: CDR1 SNHLY, CDR2 FYNNEI. The CDR3 extends over 17 amino acids. V was shortened by 0 bases and J by 3 bases, with 14 bases between the two germline ends. CDR3 in amino acids: CASSEALRQSDTGELFF. DNA of the CDR3: TGTGCCAGCAGTGAAGCGCTTCGACAGTCTGACACCGGGGAGCTGTTTTTT. The full variable domain, its missing parts supplied by reference TRBV2 and TRBJ2-2, is EPEVTQTPSHQVTQMGQEVILRCVPISNHLYFYWYRQILGQKVEFLVSFYNNEISEKSEIFDDQFSVERPDGSNFTLKIRSTKLEDSAMYFCASSEALRQSDTGELFFGEGSRLTVL.

This clonotype appeared many times. V and J are TRBV28 and TRBJ2-5, with a weak D call TRBD2 (5 bases). The CDR3 is made up of 13 amino acids. Germline-derived CDR1 and CDR2 are MDHEN and SYDVKM. The V and J ends lost 8 bases and 4 bases respectively, with 14 bases between them. CDR3: CASGSGNGETQYF. The CDR3 DNA follows: TGTGCCAGCGGTTCGGGGAATGGAGAGACCCAGTACTTC.

The V and J genes are TRBV11-2 and TRBJ2-1, with D unresolved. Germline V gene data show CDR1 as SGHAT and CDR2 as FQNNGV. The CDR3 sequence is 12 residues long. Trimming removed 5 bases at V and 8 bases at J, with 10 bases between. CDR3 sequence: CASSPPGDEQFF. CDR3 sequence (DNA): TGTGCCAGCAGCCCCCCCGGAGATGAGCAGTTCTTC.

V gene TRBV7-9 combines with J gene TRBJ2-1; 12 bases agree with TRBD2. V lost 5 bases, J lost 5 bases, and 4 bases stayed unmatched. The CDR3 totals 15 residues. Germline-derived CDR1 and CDR2 are SEHNR and FQNEAQ (reference sequence). The CDR3 is CASSPLAGGHNEQFF. In nucleotides, the CDR3 is TGTGCCAGCAGCCCTCTAGCGGGAGGGCACAATGAGCAGTTCTTC.

This clonotype has only a few counts. V and J are TRBV20-1 and TRBJ1-4; 8 bases match TRBD1. V lost 6 bases and J lost 1; bases outside the gene matches: 7. This CDR3 has 15 amino acids. The germline V gene encodes CDR1 DFQATT and CDR2 SNEGSKA (reference sequence). This CDR3 reads CSAARGPLTNEKLFF. In DNA form, the CDR3 reads TGCAGTGCCGCCAGGGGGCCTCTAACTAATGAAAAACTGTTTTTT.

This clonotype was observed a handful of times. The chain recombines TRBV2 with TRBJ1-6; D may be TRBD1 (6 bases). The CDR3 sequence is 14 residues long. The germline V gene has CDR1 SNHLY and CDR2 FYNNEI. Trimming took off 6 bases at V and 10 bases at J, with 16 bases between the two ends. CDR3 DNA sequence: TGTGCCAGCAGCCGCCCACAGGGAAACTCACCCCTCCACTTT. Protein product: CASSRPQGNSPLHF.

This clonotype was detected many times. The J gene is TRBJ1-5, the V gene TRBV12-3 or TRBV12-4; weak D call: TRBD1 (5 bases). The CDR3 is 14 amino acids. The V gene lost 5 bases and the J gene lost 6 bases, with 14 bases spanning the gap. DNA of the CDR3: TGTGCCAGCAGTGACATCGGGGCCGGTCAGCCCCAGCATTTT. Protein: CASSDIGAGQPQHF.

The rearrangement links TRBV6-2 or TRBV6-3 to TRBJ2-2, with 8 bases identical to TRBD1. The CDR3 runs 14 residues. In germline, CDR1 is MNHEY, CDR2 SVGEGT. Trimming removed 4 bases from V and 7 bases from J; junction bases left unmatched: 5. The CDR3 sequence: CASSFQGAIGELFF. DNA for the CDR3: TGTGCCAGCAGTTTTCAGGGGGCCATCGGGGAGCTGTTTTTT.

There are a few counts of this clonotype. The genes are TRBV19 and TRBJ2-2; the D gene is possibly TRBD2 (6 bases). Germline assignment: CDR1 LNHDA and CDR2 SQIVND (reference sequence). The V gene lost 7 bases and the J gene lost 3 bases, with 9 bases spanning the gap. CDR3 size: 13 residues. The CDR3 is CASTGDDTGELFF. For the CDR3, the DNA is TGTGCCAGTACGGGGGATGACACCGGGGAGCTGTTTTTT.

There are a few counts of this clonotype. The V gene is TRBV28, the J gene TRBJ1-3; D not resolved. V lost 3 bases, J lost 0 bases, and 12 bases lay in between. Germline CDR1 MDHEN, CDR2 SYDVKM. There are 16 residues in the CDR3. CDR3 bases: TGTGCCAGCAGTTTGGGAGGCGACCTCTCTGGAAACACCATATATTTT. Protein product: CASSLGGDLSGNTIYF. Drawing the rest from reference TRBV28 and TRBJ1-3, the complete variable domain is DVKVTQSSRYLVKRTGEKVFLECVQDMDHENMFWYRQDPGLGLRLIYFSYDVKMKEKGDIPEGYSVSREKKERFSLILESASTNQTSMYLCASSLGGDLSGNTIYFGEGSWLTVV.

V is TRBV9 and J is TRBJ1-1; D perhaps matches TRBD1 (5 bases). This CDR3 comprises 15 residues. Germline V lookup: CDR1 SGDLS, CDR2 YYNGEE. The V gene lost 3 bases and the J gene lost 1 base, with 13 bases spanning the gap. CDR3 protein: CASSEGPGSNTEAFF. CDR3 DNA: TGTGCCAGCAGCGAGGGACCCGGGTCGAACACTGAAGCTTTCTTT.

Details on this clonotype: This may arise from a read error, as a much more abundant clone is one base away. This chain uses TRBV5-1 with TRBJ2-7; D possibly matches TRBD1 or TRBD2 (5 bases each). The CDR3 sequence is 13 residues long. CDR1 is SGHRS, CDR2 YFSETQ, per germline. The CDR3 DNA reads as TGCGCCAGCAGTCGGGGCGAGAACTACGAGCGGTACTTC. Translation: CASSRGENYERYF. Supplemented by reference TRBV5-1 and TRBJ2-7, the full variable domain reads KAGVTQTPRYLIKTRGQQVTLSCSPISGHRSVSWYQQTPGQGLQFLFEYFSETQRNKGNFPGRFSGRQFSNSRSEMNVSTLELGDSALYLCASSRGENYERYFGPGTRLTVT.